This passage covers 30 T cell receptor beta chains from one sample sequenced in a study of shared clonotypes between healthy human individuals. Clones were sequenced by immunoSEQ multiplex PCR, and TCRdb holds only the in-frame ones, with some missing. The data contain about a million clones, 60% to 85% of them seen just once; the ten biggest clones take up 0.7% to 0.95%. The sequenced material came from memory CD4+ T cells from PBMCs. Noted subset: CD45RA-negative fraction. These receptors were collected from a man between 18 and 35 years old in good health. Some clones in this sample may be carry-over from other donors' samples.

This chain uses TRBV11-2 with TRBJ2-3; TRBD1 is a possible D gene (5 bases). Deletions cut 5 bases from V and 2 bases from J, with 17 bases between. Germline values: CDR1 SGHAT, CDR2 FQNNGV. The CDR3 is made up of 16 amino acids. CDR3 nucleotide sequence: TGTGCCAGCAGCCAAAGGGCCAGGGCAGACACAGATACGCAGTATTTT. This gives the protein CASSQRARADTDTQYF. The variable domain in full, completed from reference TRBV11-2 and TRBJ2-3, reads EAGVAQSPRYKIIEKRQSVAFWCNPISGHATLYWYQQILGQGPKLLIQFQNNGVVDDSQLPKDRFSAERLKGVDSTLKIQPAKLEDSAVYLCASSQRARADTDTQYFGPGTRLTVL.

This sequence joins TRBV6-1 and TRBJ1-3, with a tentative D call TRBD1 (5 bases). The CDR3 spans 15 residues. V lost 1 base and J lost 3, with 10 bases in between. Looked up from germline, CDR1 is MNHNS and CDR2 is SASEGT. The CDR3 spells CASSEVWQGGNTIYF. CDR3 bases: TGTGCCAGCAGTGAAGTATGGCAGGGTGGAAACACCATATATTTT.

The rearrangement uses TRBV11-3 and TRBJ2-3; TRBD2 aligns across 11 bases. The ends lost 5 bases at V and 0 bases at J; junction bases unmatched: 1. The CDR3 contains 15 residues. CDR1 SGHNT and CDR2 YENEEA come from the germline V gene. CDR3 in amino acids: CASSRLAGSTDTQYF. The CDR3 bases are TGTGCCAGCAGCAGACTAGCGGGGAGCACAGATACGCAGTATTTT.

The V call is TRBV6-6, the J call TRBJ2-3; no clear D gene. Trimming pared 2 bases from V and 1 base from J, leaving 10 bases between. This CDR3 is built from 15 residues. Germline-derived CDR1 and CDR2 are MNHNY and SVGAGI (reference sequence). This chain's CDR3 is CASSYVAGGTDTQYF. CDR3 sequence (DNA): TGTGCCAGCAGTTACGTGGCCGGAGGCACAGATACGCAGTATTTT.

The CDR3 DNA reads as TGTGCCAGCCTGCCGGGACAGGACTTCTACGAGCAGTACTTC. It specifies CASLPGQDFYEQYF. The rearrangement joins TRBV28 to TRBJ2-7; 8 nucleotides line up with TRBD1. The CDR3 is 14 amino acids. J was trimmed by 3 bases and V by 8 bases; bases with no gene match: 9. CDR1 is MDHEN and CDR2 is SYDVKM in the germline V gene.

This sequence joins TRBV28 and TRBJ2-6; D is unclear. The CDR3 runs to 16 residues. The V gene lost 6 bases and the J gene lost 2 bases, with 14 bases spanning the gap. Germline-derived CDR1 and CDR2 are MDHEN and SYDVKM. CDR3 bases: TGTGCCAGCAGGACGAGACTCGCCACTGGGGCCAACGTCCTGACTTTC. It translates to CASRTRLATGANVLTF.

In this sample, this clone turned up many times. The chain employs TRBV19 and TRBJ1-4; D remains ambiguous. The CDR3 loop spans 12 amino acids. CDR1 is LNHDA, CDR2 SQIVND, per germline (reference sequence). V lost 2 bases and J 4 bases, leaving 2 bases between the germline ends. The CDR3 protein is CASSINNEKLFF. For the CDR3, the DNA is TGTGCCAGTAGTATAAATAATGAAAAACTGTTTTTT.

J is TRBJ2-7 and V is TRBV5-1; 15 nucleotides agree with TRBD2. This CDR3 spans 15 amino acids. Germline trimming cut 4 bases from V and 7 bases from J; bases unmatched to any gene: 6. The germline CDR1 and CDR2 sequences are SGHRS and YFSETQ. The CDR3 reads CASSQGLAGGPEQYF. The CDR3 bases are TGCGCCAGCAGCCAAGGACTAGCGGGAGGGCCGGAGCAGTACTTC.

This clone has just one count. The chain links TRBV11-2 to TRBJ1-6; 9 nucleotides match TRBD1. The junction had 4 bases not matched to a gene; V was cut back by 3 bases and J by 10 bases. The CDR3 has 14 amino acids. Germline loops: CDR1 SGHAT, CDR2 FQNNGV. The DNA of the CDR3 is TGTGCCAGCAGCTTGACAGGGGGAGAATCACCCCTCCACTTT. It specifies CASSLTGGESPLHF.

V gene TRBV20-1 combines with J gene TRBJ1-1; D possibly corresponds to TRBD1 (6 bases). With 3 bases removed from V and 10 bases from J, the gap between germline ends came to 12 bases. The CDR3 extends over 11 amino acids. Germline V lookup: CDR1 DFQATT, CDR2 SNEGSKA (reference sequence). The CDR3 nucleotides are TGCAGTGCTAGTCGGGACATAAGAGCTTTCTTT. Protein sequence: CSASRDIRAFF.

The rearrangement joins TRBV29-1 to TRBJ2-5; weak D call: TRBD1 (7 bases). Germline CDR1 SQVTM, CDR2 ANQGSEA. This CDR3 has 14 amino acids. V dropped 4 bases and J dropped 3 bases, with 15 bases sitting between them. CDR3 amino acids: CSVAKGAGKETQYF. DNA of the CDR3: TGCAGCGTTGCAAAGGGGGCGGGGAAAGAGACCCAGTACTTC.

The V gene is TRBV4-3, the J gene TRBJ1-2; D is unresolved. CDR1 and CDR2 (germline): LGHNA, YSLEER. Trimming took 1 base from V and 8 from J, leaving 17 bases between them. The CDR3 length is 15 residues. The CDR3 here is CASSQVVLRRIGYTF. DNA of the CDR3: TGCGCCAGCAGCCAAGTCGTCCTCAGGCGGATAGGCTACACCTTC.

The V and J genes are TRBV30 and TRBJ2-7, with unresolved D. Trimming took 2 bases from V and 4 from J, leaving 9 bases between them. CDR1 and CDR2 from the germline V gene are GTSNPN and SVGIG (reference sequence). The CDR3 contains 12 residues. The CDR3 nucleotides read TGTGCCTGGAGTCTGGTAGGGTACGAGCAGTACTTC. The encoded protein is CAWSLVGYEQYF.

CDR3 in DNA: TGTGCCTGGAGTGGGACTGGAGGTTGGGCAGATACGCAGTATTTT. Protein: CAWSGTGGWADTQYF. The chain employs TRBV30 and TRBJ2-3; weak D call: TRBD2 (5 bases). Trimming cost V 1 base and J 4 bases, with 15 bases left between them. CDR3 size: 15 residues. Per the germline V gene, CDR1 is GTSNPN and CDR2 is SVGIG (reference sequence). Full variable domain (remainder filled in from reference TRBV30 and TRBJ2-3): SQTIHQWPATLVQPVGSPLSLECTVEGTSNPNLYWYRQAAGRGLQLLFYSVGIGQISSEVPQNLSASRPQDRQFILSSKKLLLSDSGFYLCAWSGTGGWADTQYFGPGTRLTVL.

Remarks on this clone: Other DNA sequences of this sample code for an identical CDR3. This chain links TRBV5-1 with TRBJ2-1, with D maybe TRBD1 (6 bases). The CDR3 has 15 amino acids. The germline gives CDR1 SGHRS, CDR2 YFSETQ. V was trimmed by 0 bases and J by 2 bases, leaving 9 bases between them. CDR3 loop: CASSLVGQTYNEQFF. As DNA, the CDR3 is TGCGCCAGCAGCTTGGTCGGACAGACCTACAATGAGCAGTTCTTC.

This clone came up a few times. V and J are TRBV11-3 and TRBJ2-5; no definite D call. V gave up 5 bases and J gave up 5 bases, with 12 bases separating them. The CDR3 sequence is 13 residues long. CDR1 is SGHNT and CDR2 is YENEEA in the germline V gene. This chain's CDR3 is CASSEGLWETQYF. The CDR3 nucleotides read TGTGCCAGCAGCGAAGGGCTTTGGGAGACCCAGTACTTC.

This clone was counted a single time. The chain uses TRBV28 and TRBJ2-2; D is tentatively TRBD1 or TRBD2 (6 bases each). Looked up from germline, CDR1 is MDHEN and CDR2 is SYDVKM. Trimming removed 6 bases from V and 1 base from J, with 12 bases in between. This CDR3 has 15 amino acids. The CDR3 sequence: CASRGGHGNTGELFF. CDR3 nucleotide sequence: TGTGCCAGCAGGGGGGGACACGGGAACACCGGGGAGCTGTTTTTT.

The count of this clone is one. Since a much larger clone is just one base distant, this may be a read error. This sample includes further DNA sequences coding for the same CDR3. The V and J genes are TRBV30 and TRBJ1-5; D might be TRBD1 (6 bases). Germline loops: CDR1 GTSNPN, CDR2 SVGIG (reference sequence). V was cut by 3 bases and J by 4 bases, with 10 bases left in between. The CDR3 spans 13 residues. The CDR3 nucleotides are TGTGCCTGGAGCACAGGACAGAATCAGCCCCAGCATTTT. This codes for CAWSTGQNQPQHF.

This clone is a singleton in its sample. The J gene is TRBJ2-7, the V gene TRBV29-1, with D maybe TRBD1 (6 bases). Germline CDR1 SQVTM, CDR2 ANQGSEA. CDR3 length: 14 residues. V was cut by 2 bases and J by 1 base, with 12 bases left in between. CDR3 DNA: TGCAGCGTTGAAAGGACAGACCGGTCCTACGAGCAGTACTTC. Its protein product is CSVERTDRSYEQYF.

This chain uses TRBV5-4 with TRBJ1-2, with D possibly TRBD1 on 6 matching bases. The germline V gene encodes CDR1 SGHNT and CDR2 YYREEE (reference sequence). Trimming stripped 4 bases from V and 5 bases from J, with 18 bases between. This CDR3 is 15 amino acids long. The CDR3 DNA sequence: TGTGCCAGCAGCCGGATGGACGGGGGCCGTTATGGCTACACCTTC. Amino acid sequence: CASSRMDGGRYGYTF.

The sample holds a few counts of this clone. V and J are TRBV6-1 and TRBJ2-1; 7 bases are shared with TRBD2. The V segment lost 3 bases and the J segment 10 bases; nucleotides outside the gene matches: 6. CDR3 length: 13 amino acids. The germline V gene encodes CDR1 MNHNS and CDR2 SASEGT. Here the CDR3 reads CASSERESREQFF. In nucleotides, the CDR3 is TGTGCCAGCAGTGAGCGGGAGTCCAGGGAGCAGTTCTTC.

A note on this clone: Other nucleotide sequences from this sample produce the same CDR3. This rearrangement joins TRBV9 to TRBJ1-3; no clear D gene. The V gene lost 0 bases and the J gene lost 0 bases, with 7 bases spanning the gap. The CDR3 is 15 residues long. Germline V lookup: CDR1 SGDLS, CDR2 YYNGEE. The CDR3 DNA reads TGTGCCAGCAGCGTAGGGCCGAGCTCTGGAAACACCATATATTTT. Its translation: CASSVGPSSGNTIYF.

The V gene is TRBV4-2, the J gene TRBJ1-4, with D perhaps TRBD1 (5 bases). This CDR3 has 15 amino acids. V was shortened by 0 bases and J by 8 bases, with 13 bases between the two germline ends. Germline loops: CDR1 LGHNA, CDR2 YNFKEQ. CDR3 in amino acids: CASSQDLGDREKLFF. In nucleotides, the CDR3 is TGTGCCAGCAGCCAAGATTTGGGGGACCGGGAAAAACTGTTTTTT.

The chain is built from TRBV5-1 and TRBJ2-7, with TRBD2 matching 11 bases. The CDR3 loop spans 15 amino acids. The V and J ends lost 3 bases and 0 bases, in that order; junction bases with no gene match: 2. Germline V gives CDR1 SGHRS, CDR2 YFSETQ. The DNA for the CDR3 is TGCGCCAGCAGCTACACTAGCGGGAGCTCCTACGAGCAGTACTTC. Translation: CASSYTSGSSYEQYF.

This chain uses TRBV27 with TRBJ1-5; TRBD1 is a possible D gene (6 bases). Trimming took off 6 bases at V and 9 bases at J, with 18 bases between the two ends. Germline assignment: CDR1 MNHEY and CDR2 SMNVEV (reference sequence). The CDR3 extends over 14 amino acids. CDR3 loop: CASRPSGAGRPQHF. The DNA for the CDR3 is TGTGCCAGCAGACCCTCGGGGGCCGGGAGGCCCCAGCATTTT.

The chain links TRBV7-9 to TRBJ2-7, with D possibly TRBD1 on 7 matching bases. Trimming took 4 bases from V and 3 from J, leaving 28 bases between them. This CDR3 is built from 19 residues. From germline, CDR1 is SEHNR and CDR2 FQNEAQ (reference sequence). The CDR3 bases are TGTGCCAGCAGCTCCCCCGAGGGAGGAGAGACAGGGATCATCTACGAGCAGTACTTC. Residues: CASSSPEGGETGIIYEQYF.

The gene calls are TRBV18 and TRBJ2-2; TRBD1 is a possible D gene (5 bases). Germline CDR1 and CDR2: KGHSH and LQKENI. The V end lost 0 bases, the J end lost 4 bases, and 12 bases lay between the germline ends. The CDR3 length is 16 residues. This CDR3 reads CASSPPQGLGTGELFF. The CDR3 bases are TGTGCCAGCTCACCACCGCAGGGTCTTGGCACCGGGGAGCTGTTTTTT.

This clone has only a few counts. The chain carries TRBV6-1 and TRBJ2-1, with 8 nucleotides matching TRBD1. After removal of 8 bases from V and 6 bases from J, the junction contained 12 bases not matched to a gene. This CDR3 contains 15 residues. Germline V lookup: CDR1 MNHNS, CDR2 SASEGT. As DNA, the CDR3 is TGTGCCAGCCTTCAGGGTGTACAGGGGGGCAATGAGCAGTTCTTC. Translated, it gives CASLQGVQGGNEQFF.

In the case of this clone: One base separates it from a far larger clone, so it is likely a read error. This chain links TRBV28 with TRBJ1-2; D is possibly TRBD1 (5 bases). The CDR3 sequence is 14 residues long. Germline V gives CDR1 MDHEN, CDR2 SYDVKM. Trimming removed 2 bases at V and 4 bases at J, with 11 bases between. The CDR3 protein is CASSLASGLYGYTF. The CDR3 DNA reads as TGTGCCAGCAGTTTAGCATCAGGGCTCTATGGCTACACCTTC.

The J gene is TRBJ1-4, the V gene TRBV7-9; D is unresolved. The germline V gene has CDR1 SEHNR and CDR2 FQNEAQ (reference sequence). CDR3 size: 18 residues. V shed 2 bases and J shed 0 bases, with 16 bases lying between them. The CDR3 loop reads CASSLYVWLEATNEKLFF. Written as DNA, the CDR3 is TGTGCCAGCAGCTTATACGTTTGGCTGGAGGCAACTAATGAAAAACTGTTTTTT.